This entry lists 8 T cell receptor beta chains sequenced from one sample in a study of CD8+ T cells in alopecia areata. RNA was isolated and reverse transcribed to cDNA, the sequencing template. The method was immunoSEQ multiplex PCR; TCRdb's version includes in-frame clones alone and lacks a portion of them. The table includes 90,000 to 120,000 clones, less than 90% detected once. Noted treatment: oral pan-JAK inhibitor, 5-10 mg twice daily. Here the sequenced sample was CD8+ T cells sorted from blood, taken at week 24, from a patient treated with tofacitinib. The receptors stem from a human donor with alopecia areata.

This clone was recorded only once. The chain joins TRBV19 to TRBJ2-7; weak D call: TRBD1 (6 bases). The CDR3 has 14 amino acids. Germline assignment: CDR1 LNHDA and CDR2 SQIVND (reference sequence). The V end was cut by 5 bases, the J end by 5 bases, with 16 bases between. The CDR3 nucleotides read TGTGCCAGTAGTGTGCCGGGACACGGACACGAGCAGTACTTC. Translation gives CASSVPGHGHEQYF.

The chain joins TRBV18 to TRBJ1-1; unclear D gene. Trimming removed 4 bases from V and 0 bases from J, with 15 bases in between. The germline V gene has CDR1 KGHSH and CDR2 LQKENI. The CDR3 length is 16 residues. CDR3 sequence: CASSHYQSGMNTEAFF. The CDR3 region has the DNA TGTGCCAGCTCACATTATCAAAGTGGGATGAACACTGAAGCTTTCTTT.

The V gene is TRBV5-1, the J gene TRBJ2-1, with 13 bases that match TRBD2. With V trimmed by 5 bases and J by 3 bases, 11 bases remained unmatched. Per the germline V gene, CDR1 is SGHRS and CDR2 is YFSETQ. This CDR3 has 18 amino acids. In DNA, the CDR3 is TGCGCCAGCAGAGCGAGCGGGACTAGCGGGGCCCTCTACAATGAGCAGTTCTTC. It codes for CASRASGTSGALYNEQFF.

The rearrangement links TRBV4-1 to TRBJ1-5; 7 positions agree with TRBD1. V was pared by 2 bases and J by 1 base, with 5 bases of the junction left unmatched. The germline CDR1 and CDR2 sequences are MGHRA and YSYEKL. The CDR3 is 16 amino acids. The CDR3 region is CASSQRTGDSNQPQHF. In nucleotides, the CDR3 is TGCGCCAGCAGCCAACGTACAGGGGACAGCAATCAGCCCCAGCATTTT.

This chain joins TRBV4-3 and TRBJ1-6; D unclear. The V gene's germline CDR1 is LGHNA and CDR2 YSLEER. The CDR3 spans 15 residues. Trimming pared 2 bases from V and 9 bases from J, leaving 14 bases between. Here the CDR3 DNA reads TGCGCCAGCAGCCAATTTGTACGGGAGGCTTCACCCCTCCACTTT. It translates to CASSQFVREASPLHF.

Here the CDR3 DNA reads TGTGCCAGCAGGGACTACTCCGGGACCTACGAGCAGTACTTC. This sequence encodes CASRDYSGTYEQYF. The chain uses TRBV11-2 and TRBJ2-7; TRBD2 might be the D (6 bases). V lost 6 bases and J lost 2, with 14 bases in between. The CDR3 contains 14 residues. The germline V gene encodes CDR1 SGHAT and CDR2 FQNNGV.

The CDR3 is CSVSPPAQGTTGEQYF. Here the CDR3 DNA reads TGCAGCGTTTCTCCACCGGCACAGGGGACTACGGGGGAGCAGTACTTC. The rearrangement joins TRBV29-1 to TRBJ2-7; D may match TRBD1 or TRBD2 (7 bases each). The CDR3 totals 16 residues. Trimming left V 5 bases short and J 7 bases short, with 27 bases between. Germline V gene data show CDR1 as SQVTM and CDR2 as ANQGSEA.

The rearrangement links TRBV7-2 to TRBJ2-3; D unclear. Per germline, CDR1 SGHTA and CDR2 FQGNSA. The CDR3 sequence is 15 residues long. V lost 2 bases, J lost 1 base, and 10 bases lay in between. The CDR3 reads CASSLCPYCTDTQYF. Here the CDR3 DNA reads TGTGCCAGCAGCTTATGCCCGTATTGCACAGATACGCAGTATTTT.